The 5 T cell receptor beta chains below come from one sample, sequenced in a study of T cell clonality in common variable immunodeficiency. Libraries were prepared by immunoSEQ multiplex PCR; TCRdb keeps only in-frame clonotypes and omits some of them. The data show 25,000 or so clones, with none appearing a single time. These receptors are not linked to any known antigen. The study's findings and limits: Reportedly, TCR beta sequences from common variable immunodeficiency showed fewer deletions and N-nucleotide insertions.

Material: peripheral blood mononuclear cells. Source of these receptors: a human donor with common variable immunodeficiency.

This clone was picked up many times. CDR3 DNA (partial): TGTGCCAGCAGCTTGCGGGTCGAAGGTTCC. This sequence encodes CASSLRVEGS. The full CDR3 protein reads CASSLRVEGSYTF. The rearrangement joins TRBV7-8 to TRBJ1-2; D remains ambiguous. The DNA ends 3 residues before the CDR3 does, and the rest of the CDR3 is filled in from the germline J gene. CDR1 and CDR2 from the germline V gene are SGHVS and FQNEAQ. The CDR3 is 13 residues long.

This clone came up many times. The CDR3 goes on 3 residues after the read ends, and that part is filled in from the germline J gene. V gene TRBV6-1 combines with J gene TRBJ2-7; D unclear. V shed 3 bases and J shed 2 bases, with 5 bases lying between them. The CDR3 loop spans 12 amino acids. Germline V gives CDR1 MNHNS, CDR2 SASEGT. CDR3 loop: CASSDRPYEQYF. CDR3 DNA (partial): TGTGCCAGCAGTGATCGTCCCTACGAG.

Remarks on this clone: The sequence runs out 3 residues before the end of the CDR3; the remainder is reconstructed from the germline J gene. The genes are TRBV5-8 and TRBJ1-2; D is possibly TRBD1 (5 bases). This CDR3 spans 14 amino acids. Per the germline V gene, CDR1 is SGHTS and CDR2 is YDEGEE. Trimming removed 0 bases from V and 7 bases from J, with 13 bases in between. CDR3 amino acids: CASSLGYRRGGYTF. CDR3 DNA (partial): TGTGCCAGCAGCTTGGGGTACAGGAGGGGTGGC.

This clone was counted many times. The read is 3 residues too short to cover the CDR3 end, so that end is filled in from the germline J gene. V gene TRBV20-1 combines with J gene TRBJ1-2, with D tentatively TRBD1 (6 bases). From germline, CDR1 is DFQATT and CDR2 SNEGSKA (reference sequence). This CDR3 is 14 amino acids long. V gave up 6 bases and J gave up 2 bases, with 16 bases separating them. CDR3 residues: CSAKQGSGNYGYTF. CDR3 DNA, as far as it was read: TGCAGTGCGAAACAGGGAAGTGGGAACTATGGC.

This clone was counted only a few times. Read sequence stops 3 residues before the CDR3 end, and the germline J gene provides the missing end. The sample carries other DNA sequences with the same CDR3. The chain joins TRBV19 to TRBJ1-2, with 11 bases that match TRBD1. Germline V gene lookup returns CDR1 LNHDA and CDR2 SQIVND (reference sequence). V was pared by 9 bases and J by 4 bases, with 10 bases of the junction left unmatched. The CDR3 sequence is 15 residues long. CDR3 DNA (partial): TGTGCCAGCAGCCCCGGGACAGGGGGTGGCTATGGC. Its translation is CASSPGTGGGYG. The complete CDR3 protein is CASSPGTGGGYGYTF.